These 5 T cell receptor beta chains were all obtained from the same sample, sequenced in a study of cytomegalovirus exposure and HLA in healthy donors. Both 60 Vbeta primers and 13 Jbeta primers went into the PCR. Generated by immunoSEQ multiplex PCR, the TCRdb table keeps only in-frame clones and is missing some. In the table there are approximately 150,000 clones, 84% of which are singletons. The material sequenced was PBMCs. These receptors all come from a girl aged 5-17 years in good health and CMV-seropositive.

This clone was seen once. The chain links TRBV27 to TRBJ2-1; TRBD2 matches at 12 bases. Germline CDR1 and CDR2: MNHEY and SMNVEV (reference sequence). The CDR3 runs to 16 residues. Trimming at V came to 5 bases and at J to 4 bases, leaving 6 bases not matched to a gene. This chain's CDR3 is CASSPASGGDYNEQFF. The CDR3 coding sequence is TGTGCCAGCAGTCCTGCTAGCGGGGGGGATTACAATGAGCAGTTCTTC.

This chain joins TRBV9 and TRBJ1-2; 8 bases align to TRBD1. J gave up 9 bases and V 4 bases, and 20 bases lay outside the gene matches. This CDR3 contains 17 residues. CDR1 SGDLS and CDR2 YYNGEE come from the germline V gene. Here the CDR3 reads CASSTRTGRASIFSYTF. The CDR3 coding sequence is TGTGCCAGCAGCACCCGGACAGGGCGAGCGTCCATATTCAGCTACACCTTC.

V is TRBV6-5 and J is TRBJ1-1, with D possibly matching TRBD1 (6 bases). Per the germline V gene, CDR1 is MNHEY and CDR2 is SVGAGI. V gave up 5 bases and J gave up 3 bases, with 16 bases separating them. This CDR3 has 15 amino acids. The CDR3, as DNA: TGTGCCAGCAGTCGGCCCCAGGGGAAGGACACTGAAGCTTTCTTT. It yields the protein CASSRPQGKDTEAFF.

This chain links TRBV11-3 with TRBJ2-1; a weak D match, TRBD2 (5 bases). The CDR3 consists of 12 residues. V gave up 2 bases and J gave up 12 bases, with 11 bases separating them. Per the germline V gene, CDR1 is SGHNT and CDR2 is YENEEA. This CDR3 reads CASSLKSGWQFF. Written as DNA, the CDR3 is TGTGCCAGCAGCTTAAAAAGCGGATGGCAGTTCTTC.

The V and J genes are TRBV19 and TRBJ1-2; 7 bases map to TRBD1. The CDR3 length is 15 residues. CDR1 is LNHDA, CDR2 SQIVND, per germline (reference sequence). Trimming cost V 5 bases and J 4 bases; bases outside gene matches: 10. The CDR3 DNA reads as TGTGCCAGTAGTTCCTCGGGACAGATAGGCTATGGCTACACCTTC. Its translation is CASSSSGQIGYGYTF.